What follows are 29 T cell receptor beta chains derived from one specimen sequenced in a study of neurological immune-mediated disorders (dated by TCRdb to between 2019 and 2020). The library came from 5' RACE. Sequencing was performed on an Illumina HiSeq 2500. TCRdb reprocessing: public reads trimmed at Q25 with fastp, clones called with MiXCR, in-frame beta chains kept. CDR3 protein duplicates are merged, each entry listing the most common genes and DNA. The sample data list fewer than 75,000 distinct CDR3 sequences, and less than 5.5% of these were observed just once. 6.5% to 7.5% of the sample is held by the ten biggest clonotypes. What was sequenced was PBMCs. The receptors come from a man aged 25-45 years with multiple sclerosis.

Only one count was recorded for this clonotype. A read error is possible here, since a much larger clone lies one base away. The chain recombines TRBV20-1 with TRBJ2-3, with no clear D. Germline V gene lookup returns CDR1 DFQATT and CDR2 SNEGSKA (reference sequence). With 5 bases removed from V and 5 bases from J, the gap between germline ends came to 11 bases. The CDR3 consists of 12 residues. The CDR3 DNA is TGCAGTGCTCTGGAAAGGAGAGATACGCAGTATTTT. The encoded protein is CSALERRDTQYF.

The chain recombines TRBV20-1 with TRBJ1-1; tentative D call: TRBD1 (5 bases). CDR1 and CDR2 from the germline V gene are DFQATT and SNEGSKA (reference sequence). Trimming removed 3 bases at V and 0 bases at J, with 11 bases between. The CDR3 is 14 residues long. The CDR3 nucleotides are TGCAGTGCTAGGGGGGTTGGAATGAACACTGAAGCTTTCTTT. It encodes CSARGVGMNTEAFF.

In this sample, this clonotype turned up many times. The rearrangement uses TRBV7-2 and TRBJ1-1, with D possibly being TRBD1 (5 bases). Looked up from germline, CDR1 is SGHTA and CDR2 is FQGNSA. Trimming left V 4 bases short and J 5 bases short, with 11 bases between. This CDR3 is 13 amino acids long. The CDR3 bases are TGTGCCAGCAGCTCCAGGGAGGTTACTGAAGCTTTCTTT. It codes for CASSSREVTEAFF.

This clonotype was seen ten or more times. This chain links TRBV5-1 with TRBJ2-2; no reliable D call. V shed 3 bases and J shed 2 bases, with 8 bases lying between them. CDR3 length: 14 residues. The germline V gene has CDR1 SGHRS and CDR2 YFSETQ. The CDR3 sequence: CASSSEPNTGELFF. CDR3 DNA sequence: TGCGCCAGCAGCTCCGAACCCAACACCGGGGAGCTGTTTTTT.

This clonotype appeared many times. The chain carries TRBV5-5 and TRBJ2-3; 9 bases are a match to TRBD1. Germline-derived CDR1 and CDR2 are SGHKS and YYEKEE (reference sequence). After removal of 4 bases from V and 4 bases from J, the junction contained 7 bases not matched to a gene. CDR3 length equals 15 residues. The CDR3 DNA is TGTGCCAGCAGCCCTCCGGGACAGGGTGCAGATACGCAGTATTTT. Its protein product is CASSPPGQGADTQYF. The variable domain in full, with the rest retrieved from reference TRBV5-5 and TRBJ2-3, is DAGVTQSPTHLIKTRGQQVTLRCSPISGHKSVSWYQQVLGQGPQFIFQYYEKEERGRGNFPDRFSARQFPNYSSELNVNALLLGDSALYLCASSPPGQGADTQYFGPGTRLTVL.

This clonotype was counted at least ten times. The J gene is TRBJ1-6, the V gene TRBV5-1, with D unresolved. The CDR3 loop spans 13 amino acids. Germline CDR1 reads SGHRS; CDR2 reads YFSETQ. Trimming pared 8 bases from V and 5 bases from J, leaving 11 bases between. The chain's CDR3 is CASSLSDNSPLHF. In nucleotides, the CDR3 is TGCGCCAGTTCCCTCAGCGATAATTCACCCCTCCACTTT.

This chain joins TRBV20-1 and TRBJ1-5, with D maybe TRBD1 (5 bases). The CDR3 runs to 17 residues. CDR1 is DFQATT and CDR2 is SNEGSKA in the germline V gene (reference sequence). The V gene lost 1 base and the J gene lost 1 base, with 17 bases spanning the gap. CDR3 sequence (DNA): TGCAGTGCTAGAGGATGGGGTGGGGGGTTGAGCAATCAGCCCCAGCATTTT. It encodes CSARGWGGGLSNQPQHF.

Many counts were recorded for this clonotype. The chain links TRBV5-1 to TRBJ2-3; 7 positions match TRBD2. V shed 0 bases and J 4 bases; nucleotides not matched to a gene: 5. The germline V gene has CDR1 SGHRS and CDR2 YFSETQ. The CDR3 runs 15 residues. Here the CDR3 DNA reads TGCGCCAGCAGCTTGGTCGGGGGGAGCGCAGATACGCAGTATTTT. Protein: CASSLVGGSADTQYF. Full variable domain (remainder filled in from reference TRBV5-1 and TRBJ2-3): KAGVTQTPRYLIKTRGQQVTLSCSPISGHRSVSWYQQTPGQGLQFLFEYFSETQRNKGNFPGRFSGRQFSNSRSEMNVSTLELGDSALYLCASSLVGGSADTQYFGPGTRLTVL.

This clonotype was recorded a few times. A single base separates this from a much larger clone, so it may be a read error. The chain employs TRBV28 and TRBJ1-2, with unresolved D. This CDR3 has 13 residues. From germline, CDR1 is MDHEN and CDR2 SYDVKM. V lost 3 bases and J lost 2, with 7 bases in between. DNA of the CDR3: TGTGCCAGCAGTTTTACAACGAACTATGGCTACACCTTC. Its translation: CASSFTTNYGYTF.

The table lists this clonotype with many counts. The chain carries TRBV5-1 and TRBJ2-6; D is perhaps TRBD1 (6 bases). The length of the CDR3 is 19 residues. Germline CDR1 SGHRS, CDR2 YFSETQ. Trimming took 0 bases from V and 0 from J, leaving 16 bases between them. The CDR3 protein is CASSLGLGHGSSGANVLTF. CDR3 in DNA: TGCGCCAGCAGCTTGGGCCTGGGACACGGAAGCTCTGGGGCCAACGTCCTGACTTTC.

This clonotype showed up just a few times. The rearrangement links TRBV5-1 to TRBJ2-5; D possibly uses TRBD1 or TRBD2 (5 bases each). The V gene lost 0 bases and the J gene lost 1 base, with 10 bases spanning the gap. This CDR3 contains 15 residues. Per the germline V gene, CDR1 is SGHRS and CDR2 is YFSETQ. The CDR3 loop is CASSLAPGTQETQYF. CDR3 nucleotide sequence: TGCGCCAGCAGCTTGGCCCCGGGGACCCAAGAGACCCAGTACTTC.

This clonotype was seen at least ten times. The CDR3 DNA follows: TGTGCCACCGACCGTGCGGGGGGAGTCAATGAGCAGTTCTTC. It translates to CATDRAGGVNEQFF. The rearrangement uses TRBV15 and TRBJ2-1, with 8 positions matching TRBD2. This CDR3 spans 14 amino acids. V lost 8 bases, J lost 6 bases, and 9 bases stayed unmatched. Germline V lookup: CDR1 LNHNV, CDR2 YYDKDF (reference sequence).

There are many counts of this clonotype. The chain employs TRBV12-3 or TRBV12-4 and TRBJ2-2; D unclear. The CDR3 totals 13 residues. V shed 3 bases and J shed 3 bases, with 5 bases lying between them. The CDR3 is CASSFAYTGELFF. The CDR3 region has the DNA TGTGCCAGCAGTTTTGCGTACACCGGGGAGCTGTTTTTT.

This clonotype was found many times. V is TRBV5-5 and J is TRBJ2-4; a possible D gene is TRBD1 (6 bases). V was pared by 3 bases and J by 8 bases, with 12 bases between. Germline V gene lookup returns CDR1 SGHKS and CDR2 YYEKEE (reference sequence). The CDR3 covers 13 residues. This CDR3 is CASSSGQTDIQYF. The CDR3 bases are TGTGCCAGCAGCTCGGGACAAACGGACATTCAGTACTTC.

Only a few counts were recorded for this clonotype. This chain joins TRBV6-1 and TRBJ1-1, with a weak D call TRBD1 (6 bases). Germline CDR1 and CDR2: MNHNS and SASEGT. V gave up 6 bases and J gave up 4 bases, with 12 bases separating them. The CDR3 extends over 13 amino acids. The CDR3 nucleotides are TGTGCCAGCAGAGCAGACAGGTCCACTGAAGCTTTCTTT. It codes for CASRADRSTEAFF.

This clonotype was seen many times. The V gene is TRBV4-1, the J gene TRBJ2-3, with 9 bases fitting TRBD2. Germline V gene data show CDR1 as MGHRA and CDR2 as YSYEKL. V was clipped by 2 bases and J by 3 bases; unmatched bases: 9. This CDR3 region has 17 residues. The CDR3 sequence: CASSQRPPSGVTDTQYF. The DNA of the CDR3 is TGCGCCAGCAGCCAACGTCCCCCTAGCGGGGTAACAGATACGCAGTATTTT.

At least ten counts were recorded for this clonotype. The chain joins TRBV27 to TRBJ2-3; unclear D gene. The V gene's germline CDR1 is MNHEY and CDR2 SMNVEV (reference sequence). Trimming cost V 4 bases and J 1 base, with 12 bases left between them. The CDR3 has 15 residues. This chain's CDR3 is CASSYGQTRTDTQYF. The CDR3 DNA reads TGTGCCAGCAGTTACGGGCAGACCCGCACAGATACGCAGTATTTT.

This clonotype was detected only a few times. The CDR3 nucleotides are TGTGCCAGTAGTGTAGGACAGACAGGCAATCAGCCCCAGCATTTT. Translated: CASSVGQTGNQPQHF. This chain joins TRBV19 and TRBJ1-5; D possibly corresponds to TRBD1 (6 bases). Germline-derived CDR1 and CDR2 are LNHDA and SQIVND (reference sequence). V gave up 5 bases and J gave up 2 bases, with 13 bases separating them. This CDR3 is built from 15 residues.

In this sample, this clonotype turned up many times. This chain links TRBV5-6 with TRBJ2-2; 7 nucleotides agree with TRBD1. The CDR3 length is 17 residues. V lost 4 bases to trimming and J lost 0 bases; unmatched junction nucleotides: 9. The germline CDR1 and CDR2 sequences are SGHDT and YYEEEE. The CDR3 region has the DNA TGTGCCAGCAGCCGGGCCGGACAGGCGGCGAACACCGGGGAGCTGTTTTTT. Translated, it gives CASSRAGQAANTGELFF.

In its sample, this clonotype was seen many times. The chain joins TRBV28 to TRBJ1-1; 7 nucleotides align to TRBD1. The junction had 10 bases not matched to a gene; V was cut back by 4 bases and J by 8 bases. Germline V gene data show CDR1 as MDHEN and CDR2 as SYDVKM. The CDR3 runs to 14 residues. CDR3 sequence: CASSYRGDAREAFF. The CDR3 DNA reads TGTGCCAGCAGTTACAGGGGTGATGCCCGGGAAGCTTTCTTT.

This clonotype showed up many times. V usage is TRBV6-1 and J usage is TRBJ2-3, with TRBD1 matching 9 bases. Germline CDR1 MNHNS, CDR2 SASEGT. After removal of 5 bases from V and 5 bases from J, the junction contained 2 bases not matched to a gene. This CDR3 has 13 amino acids. CDR3 DNA: TGTGCCAGCAGTTCGGACAGGGGAGATACGCAGTATTTT. It yields the protein CASSSDRGDTQYF.

Many counts were recorded for this clonotype. The chain links TRBV5-1 to TRBJ1-2; D is unresolved. The CDR3 loop spans 14 amino acids. The V and J ends lost 1 base and 7 bases respectively, with 14 bases between them. CDR1 is SGHRS and CDR2 is YFSETQ in the germline V gene. For the CDR3, the DNA is TGCGCCAGCAGCTTGCAACACCGTCCTTTTGGCTACACCTTC. Translated, it gives CASSLQHRPFGYTF.

V gene TRBV6-2 or TRBV6-3 combines with J gene TRBJ2-5, with D unresolved. CDR3 size: 11 residues. V was cut by 5 bases and J by 5 bases, with 6 bases left in between. The germline V gene has CDR1 MNHEY and CDR2 SVGEGT. The chain's CDR3 is CASSHVETQYF. The CDR3 DNA follows: TGTGCCAGCAGTCACGTGGAGACCCAGTACTTC.

This clonotype was counted many times. The gene calls are TRBV20-1 and TRBJ2-3; D unresolved. Germline V gene sequence: CDR1 DFQATT, CDR2 SNEGSKA (reference sequence). This CDR3 region has 13 residues. With 2 bases removed from V and 6 bases from J, the gap between germline ends came to 12 bases. The CDR3 sequence is CSARYIGTDTQYF. The CDR3 DNA reads as TGCAGTGCTAGATACATTGGTACGGATACGCAGTATTTT.

This clonotype was observed a handful of times. J is TRBJ1-2 and V is TRBV7-8; 12 bases fit TRBD1. J was trimmed by 4 bases and V by 3 bases; bases with no gene match: 12. This CDR3 comprises 18 residues. Germline CDR1 and CDR2: SGHVS and FQNEAQ. DNA for the CDR3: TGTGCCAGCAGCTTGGGGCGGGACAGGGGGCGATTTAGCTATGGCTACACCTTC. Residues: CASSLGRDRGRFSYGYTF.

This clonotype was counted at least ten times. The chain employs TRBV10-2 and TRBJ2-6; the D is unclear. V lost 0 bases and J 0 bases, leaving 6 bases between the germline ends. The CDR3 consists of 16 residues. Looked up from germline, CDR1 is WSHSY and CDR2 is SAAADI. CDR3 protein: CASSESWFSGANVLTF. As DNA, the CDR3 is TGCGCCAGCAGTGAGTCGTGGTTCTCTGGGGCCAACGTCCTGACTTTC.

Points on this clonotype: Since a much larger clone is just one base distant, this may be a read error. The chain is built from TRBV10-3 and TRBJ1-2, with unresolved D. This CDR3 comprises 11 residues. Germline CDR1 and CDR2: ENHRY and SYGVKD. V dropped 4 bases and J dropped 8 bases, with 8 bases sitting between them. This CDR3 reads CAISAGEGYTF. As DNA, the CDR3 is TGTGCCATCAGTGCAGGAGAAGGCTACACCTTC.

This clonotype ranks as medium-sized. The chain employs TRBV20-1 and TRBJ2-1; 14 nucleotides align to TRBD2. In germline, CDR1 is DFQATT, CDR2 SNEGSKA (reference sequence). Trimming at V came to 5 bases and at J to 7 bases, leaving 4 bases not matched to a gene. This CDR3 has 14 amino acids. The CDR3 here is CSARLAGGPNEQFF. CDR3 in DNA: TGCAGTGCTCGACTAGCGGGGGGGCCTAATGAGCAGTTCTTC.

This clonotype was observed a handful of times. The chain uses TRBV27 and TRBJ1-2, with 7 bases matching TRBD1. With V trimmed by 3 bases and J by 7 bases, 8 bases remained unmatched. The CDR3 covers 14 residues. The germline V gene encodes CDR1 MNHEY and CDR2 SMNVEV (reference sequence). CDR3 in DNA: TGTGCCAGCAGTTTCAAACAGGGGTTGGGTGGCTACACCTTC. It translates to CASSFKQGLGGYTF.